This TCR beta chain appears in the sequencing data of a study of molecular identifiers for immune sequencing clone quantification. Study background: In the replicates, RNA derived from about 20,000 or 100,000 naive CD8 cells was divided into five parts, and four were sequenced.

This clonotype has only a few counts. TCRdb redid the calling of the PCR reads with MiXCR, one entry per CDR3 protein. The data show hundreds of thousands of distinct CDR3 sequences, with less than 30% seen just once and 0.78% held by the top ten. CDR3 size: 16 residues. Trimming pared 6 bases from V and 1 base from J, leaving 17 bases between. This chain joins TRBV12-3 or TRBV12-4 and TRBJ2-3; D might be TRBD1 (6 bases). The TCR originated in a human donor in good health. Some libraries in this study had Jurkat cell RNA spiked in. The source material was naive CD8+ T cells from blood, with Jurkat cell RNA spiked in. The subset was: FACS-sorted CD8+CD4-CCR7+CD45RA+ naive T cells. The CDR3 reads CASSQKTGRGTDTQYF. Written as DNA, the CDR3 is TGTGCCAGCAGCCAAAAAACAGGGAGAGGCACAGATACGCAGTATTTT.